The text below deals with one TCR beta chain. CDR1 is MNHEY and CDR2 is SMNVEV in the germline V gene (reference sequence). V was trimmed by 5 bases and J by 7 bases, leaving 9 bases between them. The CDR3 has 13 residues. The sample belongs to a study of blood T cell repertoires in COVID-19. About the study: Sites across the United States, Italy and Spain contributed samples from acute and convalescent COVID-19.

Per the original data handling: Counts of nucleated cells, estimated from reference gene primer amplification, were obtained. Method: immunoSEQ multiplex PCR; TCRdb's copy keeps in-frame clones and lacks some. D and trimming were read from the DNA, whereas the V and J calls and clone size are those reported in that table. The sample has 400,000 to 450,000 clones, around 90% seen once; the top ten hold about 0.63%. This clonotype was obtained from a man aged 18-30 years who had recovered from COVID-19. Sample: PBMCs or T cells enriched from blood (not recorded which). This chain joins TRBV27 and TRBJ1-6; D is unclear. Here the CDR3 DNA reads TGTGCCAGCAGTCTAAGCCCGAATTCACCCCTCCACTTT. This sequence encodes CASSLSPNSPLHF.